Listed below are T cell receptor beta chains from one sample, sequenced in a study of blood T cell repertoires in COVID-19. The method was immunoSEQ multiplex PCR; TCRdb's version includes in-frame clones alone and lacks a portion of them. The repertoire holds 95,000 to 150,000 clones, roughly four fifths seen once, with 17% in the top ten. The sample comprised peripheral blood. The receptors shown here come from a man under 40 with COVID-19, enrolled during active disease. Each CDR3 is given with its conserved first and last residue. Fields, in order: V gene, J gene, clone size, D gene, CDR3 protein, CDR3 DNA. D genes are given only for firm matches. Part of the rows lack a size; the others show once, few, many or a class for expanded clones.

V gene: TRBV12-3/TRBV12-4; J gene: TRBJ1-1; clone size: .; D gene: TRBD1; CDR3 protein: CASRGTGEAFF; CDR3 DNA: TGTGCCAGCAGGGGGACAGGTGAAGCTTTCTTT
V gene: TRBV6-5; J gene: TRBJ2-3; clone size: .; D gene: TRBD1; CDR3 protein: CASSLGQGAFGDTQYF; CDR3 DNA: TGTGCCAGCAGTTTGGGACAGGGGGCGTTTGGAGATACGCAGTATTTT
V gene: TRBV7-9; J gene: TRBJ2-6; clone size: .; D gene: TRBD2; CDR3 protein: CASSPISGRAPSGANVLTF; CDR3 DNA: TGTGCCAGCAGCCCTATTAGCGGGAGGGCCCCATCTGGGGCCAACGTCCTGACTTTC
V gene: TRBV6-2/TRBV6-3; J gene: TRBJ2-3; clone size: once; D gene: .; CDR3 protein: CASSYSDGGTDTQYF; CDR3 DNA: TGTGCCAGCAGTTACTCGGACGGGGGTACAGATACGCAGTATTTT
V gene: TRBV7-9; J gene: TRBJ2-5; clone size: .; D gene: TRBD1; CDR3 protein: CASSLGDRGETQYF; CDR3 DNA: TGTGCCAGCAGCTTGGGGGACAGAGGAGAGACCCAGTACTTC
V gene: TRBV4-3; J gene: TRBJ1-5; clone size: .; D gene: TRBD1; CDR3 protein: CASSQGQGHQPQHF; CDR3 DNA: TGCGCCAGCAGCCAAGGACAGGGTCATCAGCCCCAGCATTTT
V gene: TRBV11-2; J gene: TRBJ1-1; clone size: .; D gene: .; CDR3 protein: CASSSWRGRREAFF; CDR3 DNA: TGTGCCAGCAGCTCATGGAGAGGGCGGCGTGAAGCTTTCTTT
V gene: TRBV7-2; J gene: TRBJ1-2; clone size: .; D gene: .; CDR3 protein: CASSIFTGPSYGYTF; CDR3 DNA: TGTGCCAGCAGCATATTCACAGGCCCTTCGTATGGCTACACCTTC
V gene: TRBV6-2/TRBV6-3; J gene: TRBJ2-2; clone size: once; D gene: .; CDR3 protein: CASSPEVTGELFF; CDR3 DNA: TGTGCCAGCAGCCCCGAGGTCACCGGGGAGCTGTTTTTT
V gene: TRBV5-1; J gene: TRBJ2-3; clone size: once; D gene: TRBD1; CDR3 protein: CASSLGTGETDTQYF; CDR3 DNA: TGCGCCAGCAGCTTGGGGACAGGGGAGACAGATACGCAGTATTTT
V gene: TRBV21-1; J gene: TRBJ2-1; clone size: once; D gene: .; CDR3 protein: CASSNIDRGGNEQFF; CDR3 DNA: TGTGCCAGCAGCAATATCGACAGGGGCGGCAATGAGCAGTTCTTC
V gene: TRBV4-1; J gene: TRBJ1-1; clone size: .; D gene: .; CDR3 protein: CASSQADSDEAFF; CDR3 DNA: TGCGCCAGCAGCCAGGCGGACAGCGATGAAGCTTTCTTT
V gene: TRBV5-1; J gene: TRBJ1-1; clone size: .; D gene: .; CDR3 protein: CACHPGTGSVLDTEAFF; CDR3 DNA: TGCGCCTGCCACCCGGGTACAGGGTCGGTTTTGGACACTGAAGCTTTCTTT
V gene: TRBV30; J gene: TRBJ1-1; clone size: once; D gene: .; CDR3 protein: CAWSVGRVTEAFF; CDR3 DNA: TGTGCCTGGAGTGTAGGGCGGGTCACTGAAGCTTTCTTT
V gene: TRBV12-3/TRBV12-4; J gene: TRBJ1-4; clone size: .; D gene: .; CDR3 protein: CASDTATNEKLFF; CDR3 DNA: TGTGCCAGCGACACAGCAACTAATGAAAAACTGTTTTTT
V gene: TRBV5-1; J gene: TRBJ1-1; clone size: .; D gene: TRBD1; CDR3 protein: CASSEGTGGESEAFF; CDR3 DNA: TGCGCCAGCAGCGAGGGAACAGGGGGGGAATCTGAAGCTTTCTTT
V gene: TRBV13; J gene: TRBJ1-2; clone size: .; D gene: .; CDR3 protein: CASSFRGGNGYTF; CDR3 DNA: TGTGCCAGCAGTTTCCGGGGGGGTAATGGCTACACCTTC
V gene: TRBV2; J gene: TRBJ2-2; clone size: .; D gene: TRBD2; CDR3 protein: CASQAGGRYTGELFF; CDR3 DNA: TGTGCCAGTCAAGCAGGCGGGAGATACACCGGGGAGCTGTTTTTT
V gene: TRBV28; J gene: TRBJ1-4; clone size: .; D gene: .; CDR3 protein: CASTPGGGAETNEKLFF; CDR3 DNA: TGTGCCAGCACCCCGGGGGGGGGCGCGGAAACTAATGAAAAACTGTTTTTT
V gene: TRBV7-2; J gene: TRBJ1-5; clone size: .; D gene: .; CDR3 protein: CASSLGPGLSNQPQHF; CDR3 DNA: TGTGCCAGCAGCTTAGGCCCGGGGTTGAGCAATCAGCCCCAGCATTTT
V gene: TRBV5-4; J gene: TRBJ2-7; clone size: once; D gene: .; CDR3 protein: CASSLGPPVYEQYF; CDR3 DNA: TGTGCCAGCAGCTTGGGGCCCCCAGTCTACGAGCAGTACTTC
V gene: TRBV9; J gene: TRBJ2-3; clone size: .; D gene: TRBD2; CDR3 protein: CASSVGGLAGGWDTQYF; CDR3 DNA: TGTGCCAGCAGCGTAGGAGGTCTAGCGGGGGGTTGGGATACGCAGTATTTT
V gene: TRBV28; J gene: TRBJ2-3; clone size: .; D gene: .; CDR3 protein: CASSLGTYTDTQYF; CDR3 DNA: TGTGCCAGCAGTTTGGGCACCTACACAGATACGCAGTATTTT
V gene: TRBV5-1; J gene: TRBJ1-2; clone size: .; D gene: .; CDR3 protein: CASSLVAADYGYTF; CDR3 DNA: TGCGCCAGCAGCTTGGTGGCGGCCGATTATGGCTACACCTTC
V gene: TRBV4-1; J gene: TRBJ1-6; clone size: .; D gene: .; CDR3 protein: CASSQEGGRERPLHF; CDR3 DNA: TGCGCCAGCAGCCAAGAAGGAGGAAGGGAACGGCCCCTCCACTTT
V gene: TRBV7-9; J gene: TRBJ1-5; clone size: many; D gene: .; CDR3 protein: CASSLEGQPQHF; CDR3 DNA: TGTGCCAGCAGCTTAGAGGGGCAGCCCCAGCATTTT
V gene: TRBV6-5; J gene: TRBJ1-3; clone size: .; D gene: TRBD1; CDR3 protein: CASSPQGAGNTIYF; CDR3 DNA: TGTGCCAGCAGTCCACAGGGGGCTGGAAACACCATATATTTT
V gene: TRBV28; J gene: TRBJ1-4; clone size: few; D gene: .; CDR3 protein: CASSSSGQSVVELFF; CDR3 DNA: .
V gene: TRBV10-3; J gene: TRBJ1-3; clone size: .; D gene: TRBD1; CDR3 protein: CAISAGQGHTIYF; CDR3 DNA: TGTGCCATCAGTGCGGGACAGGGGCACACCATATATTTT
V gene: TRBV10-3; J gene: TRBJ2-7; clone size: once; D gene: TRBD1; CDR3 protein: CAIRGQGIDVSSYEQYF; CDR3 DNA: TGTGCCATCAGAGGACAGGGGATCGATGTAAGCTCCTACGAGCAGTACTTC
V gene: TRBV21-1; J gene: TRBJ1-6; clone size: .; D gene: .; CDR3 protein: CASSPRGDSYNSPLHF; CDR3 DNA: TGTGCCAGCAGCCCACGAGGGGACAGTTATAATTCACCCCTCCACTTT
V gene: TRBV7-2; J gene: TRBJ1-2; clone size: .; D gene: .; CDR3 protein: CASSLATANYGYTF; CDR3 DNA: TGTGCCAGCAGCTTAGCGACAGCGAACTATGGCTACACCTTC
V gene: TRBV9; J gene: TRBJ1-2; clone size: .; D gene: TRBD1; CDR3 protein: CASSVGGQKNYGYTF; CDR3 DNA: TGTGCCAGCAGCGTAGGGGGACAGAAAAACTATGGCTACACCTTC
V gene: TRBV29-1; J gene: TRBJ2-3; clone size: once; D gene: TRBD1; CDR3 protein: CSVGPPGGTADTQYF; CDR3 DNA: TGCAGCGTTGGTCCCCCAGGGGGCACGGCAGATACGCAGTATTTT
V gene: TRBV6-5; J gene: TRBJ1-2; clone size: many; D gene: .; CDR3 protein: CASSYGGTQGYTF; CDR3 DNA: TGTGCCAGCAGTTACGGCGGGACTCAGGGCTACACCTTC